One sample yielded the 10 T cell receptor beta chains listed below, sequenced in a study of blood T cell repertoires in COVID-19. The table came from immunoSEQ multiplex PCR; TCRdb's copy has only in-frame clones and leaves some out. This repertoire shows 250,000 to 350,000 clones, roughly 89% found once; its top ten account for more than 0.75%. The sequenced sample was peripheral blood. Every receptor here comes from a man younger than 40 with acute or convalescent COVID-19.

V and J are TRBV19 and TRBJ2-7; 9 bases match TRBD1. V dropped 3 bases and J dropped 7; count of bases not matched to a gene: 10. The V gene's germline CDR1 is LNHDA and CDR2 SQIVND (reference sequence). The CDR3 is 15 amino acids. The chain's CDR3 is CASSMGWTGEFEQYF. DNA of the CDR3: TGTGCCAGTAGTATGGGTTGGACAGGGGAATTTGAGCAGTACTTC.

The chain links TRBV11-2 to TRBJ2-3; 7 bases agree with TRBD2. The V and J ends lost 3 bases and 1 base, in that order; junction bases with no gene match: 1. The CDR3 covers 14 residues. The V gene's germline CDR1 is SGHAT and CDR2 FQNNGV. CDR3 region: CASSFRGGTDTQYF. CDR3 nucleotides: TGTGCCAGCAGCTTTCGGGGGGGCACAGATACGCAGTATTTT.

This rearrangement joins TRBV6-5 to TRBJ2-2; D ambiguous. Between the trimmed V and J ends, which lost 3 bases and 1 base, there was a span of 6 bases. The CDR3 covers 14 residues. Looked up from germline, CDR1 is MNHEY and CDR2 is SVGAGI. Here the CDR3 DNA reads TGTGCCAGCAGTTATCACGGGAACACCGGGGAGCTGTTTTTT. It codes for CASSYHGNTGELFF.

In its sample, this clone was seen a few times. V gene TRBV7-8 combines with J gene TRBJ1-2; 7 bases are a match to TRBD1. V gave up 6 bases and J gave up 3 bases; unmatched junction bases: 7. Germline V gives CDR1 SGHVS, CDR2 FQNEAQ. This CDR3 is built from 14 residues. The chain's CDR3 is CASSVQGIDYGYTF. Written as DNA, the CDR3 is TGTGCCAGCAGTGTACAGGGGATCGACTATGGCTACACCTTC.

V is TRBV5-6 and J is TRBJ1-3, with 7 bases that match TRBD1. The CDR3 totals 14 residues. With V trimmed by 5 bases and J by 2 bases, 4 bases remained unmatched. The germline V gene encodes CDR1 SGHDT and CDR2 YYEEEE. The CDR3 loop reads CASRLTGPGNTIYF. CDR3 DNA: TGTGCCAGCAGGTTGACAGGGCCTGGAAACACCATATATTTT.

The chain recombines TRBV30 with TRBJ1-1, with no clear D. The CDR3 totals 13 residues. V lost 2 bases to trimming and J lost 3 bases, with 10 bases between them. CDR1 and CDR2 (germline): GTSNPN, SVGIG (reference sequence). CDR3 coding DNA: TGTGCCTGGAGTACTAGAGAGGACACTGAAGCTTTCTTT. Amino acids: CAWSTREDTEAFF.

This chain links TRBV18 with TRBJ1-1; TRBD1 might be the D (6 bases). The V end lost 4 bases, the J end lost 0 bases, and 9 bases lay between the germline ends. CDR1 KGHSH and CDR2 LQKENI come from the germline V gene. This CDR3 spans 14 amino acids. This CDR3 is CASSQGQMNTEAFF. CDR3 in DNA: TGTGCCAGCTCACAGGGACAAATGAACACTGAAGCTTTCTTT. Supplemented by reference TRBV18 and TRBJ1-1, the full variable domain reads NAGVMQNPRHLVRRRGQEARLRCSPMKGHSHVYWYRQLPEEGLKFMVYLQKENIIDESGMPKERFSAEFPKEGPSILRIQQVVRGDSAAYFCASSQGQMNTEAFFGQGTRLTVV.

V gene TRBV15 combines with J gene TRBJ1-6; no reliable D call. V gave up 4 bases and J gave up 9 bases, with 13 bases separating them. The CDR3 is made up of 14 amino acids. CDR1 is LNHNV and CDR2 is YYDKDF in the germline V gene (reference sequence). The CDR3 DNA sequence: TGTGCCACCAGCACCAACCCATCCGGTTCACCCCTCCACTTT. This translates into CATSTNPSGSPLHF.

The rearrangement links TRBV7-2 to TRBJ2-7, with TRBD1 identical over 10 bases. The CDR3 has 15 residues. Per the germline V gene, CDR1 is SGHTA and CDR2 is FQGNSA. V lost 5 bases, J lost 5 bases, and 9 bases stayed unmatched. The chain's CDR3 is CASSQQTGGLHEQYF. In DNA, the CDR3 is TGTGCCAGCAGCCAACAGACAGGGGGCCTACACGAGCAGTACTTC.

The sample holds a few counts of this clone. The chain joins TRBV9 to TRBJ2-2; tentative D call: TRBD1 (7 bases). CDR1 is SGDLS, CDR2 YYNGEE, per germline. V was pared by 1 base and J by 4 bases, with 17 bases between. CDR3 length: 17 amino acids. CDR3 nucleotides: TGTGCCAGCAGCGTAAGAGGAGGGGGCGCGGGCACCGGGGAGCTGTTTTTT. This codes for CASSVRGGGAGTGELFF.